This entry lists 10 T cell receptor beta chains sequenced from one sample in a study of early T cells in non-severe SARS-CoV-2 infection (dated by TCRdb to about 2021). Libraries were prepared through 5' RACE. TCRdb names NextSeq 500 as the instrument used. TCRdb reanalyzed the raw reads on its own, using fastp at Q25 for trimming and MiXCR for clone calling, and kept in-frame beta chains. Each CDR3 protein appears once, grouped with its most common genes and DNA. The sample table records 60,000 or so distinct CDR3 sequences; roughly 13% of these occur just once. The leading ten clones occupy 2.9% of the sample. The sequenced material came from whole blood. The receptor set was obtained from an adult who was a healthcare worker with PCR-confirmed SARS-CoV-2 infection or an uninfected control (not recorded which).

This clonotype came up many times. The rearrangement links TRBV6-5 to TRBJ1-1; D is possibly TRBD1 (5 bases). V lost 2 bases and J lost 8, with 12 bases in between. Per germline, CDR1 MNHEY and CDR2 SVGAGI. The length of the CDR3 is 13 residues. This CDR3 is CASSYRLGAEAFF. The CDR3 DNA reads as TGTGCCAGCAGTTACAGGCTAGGGGCAGAAGCTTTCTTT.

Ten or more counts support this clonotype. The chain joins TRBV14 to TRBJ2-3; D is undetermined. Trimming shortened V by 1 base and J by 6 bases, and 5 bases separated the two germline ends. Germline lookup yields CDR1 SGHDN and CDR2 FVKESK. The CDR3 contains 12 residues. CDR3 nucleotides: TGTGCCAGCAGCCAAGTCTTGGATACGCAGTATTTT. It yields the protein CASSQVLDTQYF.

In its sample, this clonotype was seen many times. This chain joins TRBV11-2 and TRBJ2-7, with D uncertain. This CDR3 is built from 12 residues. Germline assignment: CDR1 SGHAT and CDR2 FQNNGV. Trimming removed 3 bases at V and 2 bases at J, with 5 bases between. The CDR3 spells CASSFPAYEQYF. As DNA, the CDR3 is TGTGCCAGCAGCTTTCCAGCCTACGAGCAGTACTTC.

This clonotype was seen a handful of times. The chain joins TRBV9 to TRBJ2-3; 8 nucleotides agree with TRBD2. CDR1 SGDLS and CDR2 YYNGEE come from the germline V gene. This CDR3 region has 17 residues. The V gene end was trimmed by 0 bases and the J gene end by 1 base; junction bases not matched to a gene: 7. CDR3 sequence (DNA): TGTGCCAGCAGCGTAGCTGAGAGCGGGGGCCGCACAGATACGCAGTATTTT. Translated, it gives CASSVAESGGRTDTQYF. Combining the CDR3 with reference TRBV9 and TRBJ2-3 gives the whole variable domain DSGVTQTPKHLITATGQRVTLRCSPRSGDLSVYWYQQSLDQGLQFLIQYYNGEERAKGNILERFSAQQFPDLHSELNLSSLELGDSALYFCASSVAESGGRTDTQYFGPGTRLTVL.

In its sample, this clonotype was seen many times. This chain uses TRBV4-2 with TRBJ1-2; a weak D match, TRBD1 (5 bases). The CDR3 consists of 16 residues. V dropped 1 base and J dropped 3 bases, with 15 bases sitting between them. Germline CDR1 is LGHNA and CDR2 is YNFKEQ. The CDR3, as DNA: TGTGCCAGCAGCCAAGTCCATCCGGGGCAGGACTATGGCTACACCTTC. Protein: CASSQVHPGQDYGYTF.

This chain uses TRBV5-4 with TRBJ1-2, with 7 bases identical to TRBD1. Looked up from germline, CDR1 is SGHNT and CDR2 is YYREEE (reference sequence). The CDR3 is made up of 16 amino acids. With V trimmed by 1 base and J by 7 bases, 13 bases remained unmatched. The CDR3 DNA reads TGTGCCAGCAGCTTGCGGACAGGCTTGCAACTGGGTGGCTACACCTTC. Its translation: CASSLRTGLQLGGYTF.

Ten or more counts support this clonotype. CDR3 residues: CAWSVDRGITEAFF. The CDR3, as DNA: TGTGCCTGGAGTGTAGACAGGGGAATCACTGAAGCTTTCTTT. This chain uses TRBV30 with TRBJ1-1; 8 nucleotides match TRBD1. Germline V CDR1 and CDR2: GTSNPN, SVGIG (reference sequence). V gave up 0 bases and J gave up 4 bases; unmatched junction bases: 4. This CDR3 has 14 amino acids.

This clonotype was recorded at least ten times. V usage is TRBV24-1 and J usage is TRBJ2-6; 10 nucleotides line up with TRBD1. The CDR3 totals 17 residues. Germline CDR1 is KGHDR and CDR2 is SFDVKD. With V trimmed by 7 bases and J by 2 bases, 7 bases remained unmatched. CDR3 sequence reads: CATRCWDRGTGANVLTF. The CDR3 nucleotides are TGTGCCACCAGGTGTTGGGACAGGGGAACTGGGGCCAACGTCCTGACTTTC.

The chain joins TRBV21-1 to TRBJ1-2. TRBV21-1 is an annotated pseudogene. The CDR3 length is 17 residues. The CDR3 DNA reads TGTGCCAGCAGCAAAGTCGGAGGGCAGCGCACTTTCTATGGCTACACCTTC. This encodes CASSKVGGQRTFYGYTF.

This clonotype was counted ten times or more. CDR3 in amino acids: CATLGSVAWDEQFF. The CDR3 DNA follows: TGTGCCACCCTGGGGTCTGTCGCATGGGATGAGCAGTTCTTC. The rearrangement joins TRBV6-1 to TRBJ2-1; D gene unclear. CDR3 size: 14 residues. Trimming left V 10 bases short and J 8 bases short, with 21 bases between. Germline V gene lookup returns CDR1 MNHNS and CDR2 SASEGT.